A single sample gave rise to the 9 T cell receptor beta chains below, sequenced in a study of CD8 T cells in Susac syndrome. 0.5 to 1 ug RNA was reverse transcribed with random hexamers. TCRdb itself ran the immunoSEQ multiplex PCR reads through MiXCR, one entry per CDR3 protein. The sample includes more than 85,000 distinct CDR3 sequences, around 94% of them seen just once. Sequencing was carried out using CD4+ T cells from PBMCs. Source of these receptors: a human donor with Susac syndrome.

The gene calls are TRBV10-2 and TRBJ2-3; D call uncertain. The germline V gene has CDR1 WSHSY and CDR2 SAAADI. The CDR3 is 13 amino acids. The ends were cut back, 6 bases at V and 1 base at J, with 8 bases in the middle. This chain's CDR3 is CASRDRGTDTQYF. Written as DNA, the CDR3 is TGCGCCAGCAGGGACCGTGGCACAGATACGCAGTATTTT.

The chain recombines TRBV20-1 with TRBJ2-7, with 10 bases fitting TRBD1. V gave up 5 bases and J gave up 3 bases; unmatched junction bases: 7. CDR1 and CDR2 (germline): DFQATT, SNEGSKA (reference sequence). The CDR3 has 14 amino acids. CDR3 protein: CSALHGTGDYEQYF. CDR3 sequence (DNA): TGCAGTGCTTTACACGGGACAGGGGACTACGAGCAGTACTTC.

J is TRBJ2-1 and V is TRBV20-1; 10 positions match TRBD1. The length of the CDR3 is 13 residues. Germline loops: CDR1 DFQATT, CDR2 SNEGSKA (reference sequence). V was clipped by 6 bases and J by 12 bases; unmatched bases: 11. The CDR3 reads CSAPGQGIAGQFF. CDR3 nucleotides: TGCAGTGCCCCGGGACAGGGGATAGCCGGGCAGTTCTTC.

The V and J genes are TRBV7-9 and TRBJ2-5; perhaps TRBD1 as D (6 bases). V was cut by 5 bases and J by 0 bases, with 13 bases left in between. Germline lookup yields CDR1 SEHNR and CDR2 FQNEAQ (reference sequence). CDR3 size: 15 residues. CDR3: CASSPRTDYQETQYF. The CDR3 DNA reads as TGTGCCAGCAGCCCGCGGACAGATTACCAAGAGACCCAGTACTTC. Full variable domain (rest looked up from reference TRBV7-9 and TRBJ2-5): DTGVSQNPRHKITKRGQNVTFRCDPISEHNRLYWYRQTLGQGPEFLTYFQNEAQLEKSRLLSDRFSAERPKGSFSTLEIQRTEQGDSAMYLCASSPRTDYQETQYFGPGTRLLVL.

The CDR3 reads CASSQDQGSGANVLTF. Here the CDR3 DNA reads TGCGCCAGCAGCCAAGATCAGGGGTCTGGGGCCAACGTCCTGACTTTC. The chain links TRBV4-1 to TRBJ2-6; D is possibly TRBD1 (6 bases). The germline V and J ends were trimmed by 0 bases and 1 base, with 7 bases remaining between them. The CDR3 loop spans 16 amino acids. Germline-derived CDR1 and CDR2 are MGHRA and YSYEKL.

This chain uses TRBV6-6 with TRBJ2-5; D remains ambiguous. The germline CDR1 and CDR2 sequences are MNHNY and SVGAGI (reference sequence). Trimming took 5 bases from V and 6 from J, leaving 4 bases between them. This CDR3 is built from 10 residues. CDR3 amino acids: CASSHKTQYF. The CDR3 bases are TGTGCCAGCAGTCACAAGACCCAGTACTTC.

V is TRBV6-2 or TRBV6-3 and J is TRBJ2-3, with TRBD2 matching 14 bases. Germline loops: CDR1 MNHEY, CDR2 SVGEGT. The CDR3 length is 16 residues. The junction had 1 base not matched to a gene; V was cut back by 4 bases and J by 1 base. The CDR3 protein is CASSLGLAGGTDTQYF. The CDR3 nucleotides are TGTGCCAGCAGTTTGGGACTAGCGGGGGGCACAGATACGCAGTATTTT.

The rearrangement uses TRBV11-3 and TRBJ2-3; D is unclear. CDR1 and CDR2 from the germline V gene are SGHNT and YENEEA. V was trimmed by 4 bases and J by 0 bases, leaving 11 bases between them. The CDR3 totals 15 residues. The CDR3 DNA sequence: TGTGCCAGCAGCTCAGCATCGTACAGCACAGATACGCAGTATTTT. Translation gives CASSSASYSTDTQYF.

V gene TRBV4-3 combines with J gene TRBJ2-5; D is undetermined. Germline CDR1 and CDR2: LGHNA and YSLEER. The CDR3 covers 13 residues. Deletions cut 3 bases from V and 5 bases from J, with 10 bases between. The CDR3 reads CASSHPDRETQYF. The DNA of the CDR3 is TGCGCCAGCAGCCACCCCGACCGGGAGACCCAGTACTTC.